This T cell receptor (beta chain) appears in the sequencing data of a study of OX40 agonist ivuxolimab in advanced cancers. Assay: immunoSEQ multiplex PCR; the TCRdb copy retains only in-frame clones and omits some. The sample has approximately 16,000 clones, roughly 71% seen once. The source was CD4+ or CD8+ T cells sorted from blood, collected in a trial of the OX40 agonist ivuxolimab. The receptor was isolated from an adult with an advanced solid tumor such as melanoma, head and neck, liver or kidney cancer.

The CDR3 here is CASSQDDATEAFF. The CDR3 DNA follows: TGCGCCAGCAGCCAAGACGACGCAACTGAAGCTTTCTTT. The chain recombines TRBV4-3 with TRBJ1-1; no reliable D call. CDR1 and CDR2 (germline): LGHNA, YSLEER. The CDR3 spans 13 residues. V was pared by 0 bases and J by 5 bases, with 7 bases between.